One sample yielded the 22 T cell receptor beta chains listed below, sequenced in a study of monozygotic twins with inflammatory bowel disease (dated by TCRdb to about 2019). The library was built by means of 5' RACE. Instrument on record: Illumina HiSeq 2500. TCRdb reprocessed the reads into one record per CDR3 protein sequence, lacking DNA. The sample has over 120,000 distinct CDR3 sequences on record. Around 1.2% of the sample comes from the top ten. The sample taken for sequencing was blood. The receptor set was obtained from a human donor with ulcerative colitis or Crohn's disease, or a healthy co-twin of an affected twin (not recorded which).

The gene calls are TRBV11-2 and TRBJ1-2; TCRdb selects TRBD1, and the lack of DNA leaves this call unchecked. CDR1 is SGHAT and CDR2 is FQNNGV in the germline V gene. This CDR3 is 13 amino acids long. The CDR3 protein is CASSSGFGIGYTF.

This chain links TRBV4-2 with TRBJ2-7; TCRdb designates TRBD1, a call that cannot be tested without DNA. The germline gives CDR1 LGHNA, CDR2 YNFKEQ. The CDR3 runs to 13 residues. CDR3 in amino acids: CASSHRASYEQYF.

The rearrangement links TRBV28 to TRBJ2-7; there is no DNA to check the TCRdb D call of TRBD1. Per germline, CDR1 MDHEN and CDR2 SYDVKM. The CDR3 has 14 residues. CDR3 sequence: CASSPQGRGYEQYF. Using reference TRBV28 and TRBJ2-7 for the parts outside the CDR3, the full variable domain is DVKVTQSSRYLVKRTGEKVFLECVQDMDHENMFWYRQDPGLGLRLIYFSYDVKMKEKGDIPEGYSVSREKKERFSLILESASTNQTSMYLCASSPQGRGYEQYFGPGTRLTVT.

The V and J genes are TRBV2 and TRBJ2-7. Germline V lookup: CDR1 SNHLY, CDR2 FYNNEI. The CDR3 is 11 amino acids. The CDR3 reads CATMKAYEQYF.

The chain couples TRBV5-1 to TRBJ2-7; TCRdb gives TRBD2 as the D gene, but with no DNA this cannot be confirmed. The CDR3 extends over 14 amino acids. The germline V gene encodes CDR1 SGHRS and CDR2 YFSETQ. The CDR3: CASSLGNSRYEQYF. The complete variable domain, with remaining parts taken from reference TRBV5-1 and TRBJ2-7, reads KAGVTQTPRYLIKTRGQQVTLSCSPISGHRSVSWYQQTPGQGLQFLFEYFSETQRNKGNFPGRFSGRQFSNSRSEMNVSTLELGDSALYLCASSLGNSRYEQYFGPGTRLTVT.

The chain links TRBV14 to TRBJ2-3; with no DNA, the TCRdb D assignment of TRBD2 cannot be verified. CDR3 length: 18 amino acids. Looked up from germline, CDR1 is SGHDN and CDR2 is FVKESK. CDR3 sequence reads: CASSRILAGWGQTDTQYF. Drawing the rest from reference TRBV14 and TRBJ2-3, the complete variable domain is EAGVTQFPSHSVIEKGQTVTLRCDPISGHDNLYWYRRVMGKEIKFLLHFVKESKQDESGMPNNRFLAERTGGTYSTLKVQPAELEDSGVYFCASSRILAGWGQTDTQYFGPGTRLTVL.

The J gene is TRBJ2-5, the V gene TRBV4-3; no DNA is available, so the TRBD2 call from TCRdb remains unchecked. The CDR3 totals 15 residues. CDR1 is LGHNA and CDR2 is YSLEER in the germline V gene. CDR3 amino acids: CASSQDLASGETQYF.

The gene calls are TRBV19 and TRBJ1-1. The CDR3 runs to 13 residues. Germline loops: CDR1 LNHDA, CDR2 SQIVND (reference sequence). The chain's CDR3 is CASSIFLDGEAFF.

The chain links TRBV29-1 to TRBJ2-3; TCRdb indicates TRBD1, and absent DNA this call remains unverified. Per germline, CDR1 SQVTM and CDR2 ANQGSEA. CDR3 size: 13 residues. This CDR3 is CSVNRGGADTQYF.

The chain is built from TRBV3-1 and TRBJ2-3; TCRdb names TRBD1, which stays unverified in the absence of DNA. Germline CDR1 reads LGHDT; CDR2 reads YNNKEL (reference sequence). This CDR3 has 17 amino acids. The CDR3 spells CASSRPGTGGLADTQYF.

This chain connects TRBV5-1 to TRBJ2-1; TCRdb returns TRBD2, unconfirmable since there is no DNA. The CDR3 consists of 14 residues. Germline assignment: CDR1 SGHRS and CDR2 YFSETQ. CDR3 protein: CASSKGLAVNEQFF.

The CDR3 sequence is CSAQDVANTEAFF. The rearrangement links TRBV20-1 to TRBJ1-1. Germline V gene sequence: CDR1 DFQATT, CDR2 SNEGSKA (reference sequence). The CDR3 has 13 amino acids.

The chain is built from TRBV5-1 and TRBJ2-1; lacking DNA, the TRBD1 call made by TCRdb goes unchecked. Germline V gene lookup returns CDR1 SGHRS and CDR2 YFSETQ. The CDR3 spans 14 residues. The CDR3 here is CASSSGQPTNEQFF.

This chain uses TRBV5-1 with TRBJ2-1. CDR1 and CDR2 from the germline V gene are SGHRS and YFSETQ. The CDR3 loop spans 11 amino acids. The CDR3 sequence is CASSLDSELFF. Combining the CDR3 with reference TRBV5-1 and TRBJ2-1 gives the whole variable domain KAGVTQTPRYLIKTRGQQVTLSCSPISGHRSVSWYQQTPGQGLQFLFEYFSETQRNKGNFPGRFSGRQFSNSRSEMNVSTLELGDSALYLCASSLDSELFFGPGTRLTVL.

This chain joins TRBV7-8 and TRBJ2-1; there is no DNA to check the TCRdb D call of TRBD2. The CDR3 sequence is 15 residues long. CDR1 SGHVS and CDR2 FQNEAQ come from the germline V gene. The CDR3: CASSLGGRPHNEQFF.

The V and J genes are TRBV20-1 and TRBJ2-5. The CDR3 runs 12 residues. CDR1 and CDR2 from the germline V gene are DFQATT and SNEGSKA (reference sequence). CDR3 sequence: CSARDSMETQYF.

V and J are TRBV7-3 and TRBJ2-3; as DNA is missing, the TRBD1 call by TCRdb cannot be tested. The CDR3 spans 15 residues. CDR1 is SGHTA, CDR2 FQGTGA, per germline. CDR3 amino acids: CASSHDAGRTDTQYF.

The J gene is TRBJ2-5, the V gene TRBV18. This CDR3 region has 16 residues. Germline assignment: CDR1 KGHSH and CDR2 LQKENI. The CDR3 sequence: CASSPRRTTTGETQYF.

The CDR3 region is CASSLLPAGSGSQYSYNEQFF. The chain employs TRBV18 and TRBJ2-1; as DNA is missing, the TRBD2 call by TCRdb cannot be tested. The CDR3 covers 21 residues. Germline V gene sequence: CDR1 KGHSH, CDR2 LQKENI.

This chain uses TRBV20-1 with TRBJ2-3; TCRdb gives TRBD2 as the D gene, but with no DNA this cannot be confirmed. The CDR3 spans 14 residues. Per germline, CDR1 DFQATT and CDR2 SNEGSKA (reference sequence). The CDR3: CSARRAGGIDTQYF.

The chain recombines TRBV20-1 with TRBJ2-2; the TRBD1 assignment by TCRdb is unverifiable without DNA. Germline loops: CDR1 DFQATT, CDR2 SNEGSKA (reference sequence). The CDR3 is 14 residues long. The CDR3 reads CSARERGLNGELFF.

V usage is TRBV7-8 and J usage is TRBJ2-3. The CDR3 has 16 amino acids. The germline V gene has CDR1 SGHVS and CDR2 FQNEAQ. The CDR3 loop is CASSLGLQRSTDTQYF. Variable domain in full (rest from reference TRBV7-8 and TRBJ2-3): GAGVSQSPRYKVAKRGQDVALRCDPISGHVSLFWYQQALGQGPEFLTYFQNEAQLDKSGLPSDRFFAERPEGSVSTLKIQRTQQEDSAVYLCASSLGLQRSTDTQYFGPGTRLTVL.